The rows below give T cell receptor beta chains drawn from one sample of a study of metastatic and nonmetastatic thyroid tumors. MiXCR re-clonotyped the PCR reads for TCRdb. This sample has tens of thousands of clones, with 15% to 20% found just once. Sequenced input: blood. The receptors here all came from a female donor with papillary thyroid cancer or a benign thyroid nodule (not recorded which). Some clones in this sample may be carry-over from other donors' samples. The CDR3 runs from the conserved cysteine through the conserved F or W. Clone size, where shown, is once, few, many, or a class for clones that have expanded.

CDR3aa: CASNRGAGLSHNEQFF; j_gene: TRBJ2-1; abundance: .; v_gene: TRBV5-1
CDR3aa: CASSYTGPGGEKLFF; j_gene: TRBJ1-4; abundance: .; v_gene: TRBV5-4
CDR3aa: CASSIATMTSGNYNEQFF; j_gene: TRBJ2-1; abundance: many; v_gene: TRBV19
CDR3aa: CASSSLVSGSSNNEQFF; j_gene: TRBJ2-1; abundance: few; v_gene: TRBV27
CDR3aa: CASHTGGFSDEQYF; j_gene: TRBJ2-7; abundance: many; v_gene: TRBV5-1
CDR3aa: CASSWGPGRTNSPLHF; j_gene: TRBJ1-6; abundance: .; v_gene: TRBV6-2/TRBV6-3
CDR3aa: CASDETQYF; j_gene: TRBJ2-5; abundance: few; v_gene: TRBV10-1
CDR3aa: CASSPGTVSSYEQYF; j_gene: TRBJ2-7; abundance: many; v_gene: TRBV7-2
CDR3aa: CASSLGLAPAGEQYF; j_gene: TRBJ2-7; abundance: many; v_gene: TRBV7-2
CDR3aa: CASSMKYSGRTDTQYF; j_gene: TRBJ2-3; abundance: many; v_gene: TRBV19
CDR3aa: CASSRTATDYGYTF; j_gene: TRBJ1-2; abundance: .; v_gene: TRBV27
CDR3aa: CASSLWGLSEETQYF; j_gene: TRBJ2-5; abundance: .; v_gene: TRBV27
CDR3aa: CASSLHSTSYGYTF; j_gene: TRBJ1-2; abundance: few; v_gene: TRBV5-5
CDR3aa: CSVRATGAGSYEQYF; j_gene: TRBJ2-7; abundance: .; v_gene: TRBV29-1
CDR3aa: CASSLGLLGYTF; j_gene: TRBJ1-2; abundance: many; v_gene: TRBV28
CDR3aa: CASSQEAGGGPYGYTF; j_gene: TRBJ1-2; abundance: many; v_gene: TRBV11-2
CDR3aa: CACPAGAAGIDSPLHF; j_gene: TRBJ1-6; abundance: many; v_gene: TRBV30
CDR3aa: CASRLTGADTEAFF; j_gene: TRBJ1-1; abundance: many; v_gene: TRBV6-1
CDR3aa: CASSQGVRSSYEQYF; j_gene: TRBJ2-7; abundance: .; v_gene: TRBV4-1
CDR3aa: CSAIDPTWAVNSPLHF; j_gene: TRBJ1-6; abundance: .; v_gene: TRBV20-1
CDR3aa: CASSPSAGDTRNEQYF; j_gene: TRBJ2-7; abundance: many; v_gene: TRBV27
CDR3aa: CSVSETEGQPQHF; j_gene: TRBJ1-5; abundance: many; v_gene: TRBV29-1
CDR3aa: CASTPNGLSNQPQHF; j_gene: TRBJ1-5; abundance: .; v_gene: TRBV6-2/TRBV6-3
CDR3aa: CASSVEGQGRNEQFF; j_gene: TRBJ2-1; abundance: .; v_gene: TRBV9
CDR3aa: CASSFASGSYGETQYF; j_gene: TRBJ2-5; abundance: .; v_gene: TRBV5-4
CDR3aa: CAGSAQGVGGYTF; j_gene: TRBJ1-2; abundance: .; v_gene: TRBV6-1
CDR3aa: CASSHSLADPSDEQFF; j_gene: TRBJ2-1; abundance: many; v_gene: TRBV2
CDR3aa: CASSSALRQETQYF; j_gene: TRBJ2-5; abundance: many; v_gene: TRBV13
CDR3aa: CASSFQGAGGANVLTF; j_gene: TRBJ2-6; abundance: .; v_gene: TRBV6-5
CDR3aa: CSAGGSGRAQEQYF; j_gene: TRBJ2-3; abundance: many; v_gene: TRBV20-1
CDR3aa: CSAREGHQETQYF; j_gene: TRBJ2-5; abundance: many; v_gene: TRBV20-1
CDR3aa: CAISDGTGGPKYRYTF; j_gene: TRBJ1-2; abundance: .; v_gene: TRBV10-3
CDR3aa: CASSPILLAGGEQYF; j_gene: TRBJ2-7; abundance: .; v_gene: TRBV7-2
CDR3aa: CASSLAPGLANYGYTF; j_gene: TRBJ1-2; abundance: many; v_gene: TRBV12-3/TRBV12-4
CDR3aa: CATQEGCKHGYTF; j_gene: TRBJ1-2; abundance: few; v_gene: TRBV19
CDR3aa: CAISPWGGESDEQFF; j_gene: TRBJ2-1; abundance: few; v_gene: TRBV6-2/TRBV6-3
CDR3aa: CASTLTGDGYTF; j_gene: TRBJ1-2; abundance: many; v_gene: TRBV2
CDR3aa: CASRYRGNTGELFF; j_gene: TRBJ2-2; abundance: medium-sized; v_gene: TRBV6-2/TRBV6-3
CDR3aa: CASSFEGVWGNEQFF; j_gene: TRBJ2-1; abundance: many; v_gene: TRBV5-1
CDR3aa: CASSETGYSKPQHF; j_gene: TRBJ1-5; abundance: many; v_gene: TRBV27